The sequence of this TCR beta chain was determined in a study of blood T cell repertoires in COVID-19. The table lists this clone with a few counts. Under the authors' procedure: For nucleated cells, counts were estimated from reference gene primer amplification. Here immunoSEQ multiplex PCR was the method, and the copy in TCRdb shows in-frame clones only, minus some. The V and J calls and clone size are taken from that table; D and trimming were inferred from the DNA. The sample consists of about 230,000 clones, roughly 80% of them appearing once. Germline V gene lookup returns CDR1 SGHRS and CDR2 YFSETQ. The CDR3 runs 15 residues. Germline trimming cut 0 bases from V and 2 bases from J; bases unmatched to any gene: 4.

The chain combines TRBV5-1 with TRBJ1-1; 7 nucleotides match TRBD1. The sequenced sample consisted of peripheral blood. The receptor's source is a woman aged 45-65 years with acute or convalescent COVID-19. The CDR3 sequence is CASSLAQGLNTEAFF. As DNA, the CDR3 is TGCGCCAGCAGCTTGGCACAGGGGCTCAACACTGAAGCTTTCTTT.